The rows below give T cell receptor beta chains drawn from one sample of a study of T-cell memory formation after mild COVID-19. TCRdb ran MiXCR on the 5' RACE reads and lists one entry per CDR3 protein. The sample lists almost 250,000 distinct CDR3 sequences, 15% seen once, with less than 2.5% in the top ten. Sample: PBMCs or a T cell subset sorted from them (not recorded which). All receptors derive from an adult woman who had mild COVID-19 (a few samples of this study predate the infection). Cell type and time point are not known. Each CDR3 is given with its conserved first and last residue. D genes are given only for firm matches. Expanded clones are given a class, and other clones once, few, many or no size at all.

TGTGCCAGCAGTTTCGGGCAGGGGTCGGCCGAGCAGTACTTC,CASSFGQGSAEQYF,few,TRBV12-3/TRBV12-4,TRBJ2-7,NA
TGTGCCAGCAGCTCCGACAGGGGGATGGAGACCCAGTACTTC,CASSSDRGMETQYF,many,TRBV7-9,TRBJ2-5,TRBD1
TGTGCCACCAGTGACTCGGATTCCTACGAGCAGTACTTC,CATSDSDSYEQYF,few,TRBV24-1,TRBJ2-7,NA
TGCGCCAGCAGCCAAGGGACAGGCCCTCAGTACTTC,CASSQGTGPQYF,NA,TRBV4-3,TRBJ2-4,TRBD1
TGTGCCAGCAAACGGTCCGGGACACAGAACACCGGGGAGCTGTTTTTT,CASKRSGTQNTGELFF,few,TRBV7-6,TRBJ2-2,NA
TGCGCCAGCAGCTTGGGTAGCGAGGCCTACAATGAGCAGTTCTTC,CASSLGSEAYNEQFF,NA,TRBV5-1,TRBJ2-1,NA
TGTGCCAGCTCACCTCGACTAGCGGGGGCCCGCTACGAGCAGTACTTC,CASSPRLAGARYEQYF,NA,TRBV18,TRBJ2-7,TRBD2
TGTGCCAGCAGCTCAGGGATGAACACTGAAGCTTTCTTT,CASSSGMNTEAFF,few,TRBV5-4,TRBJ1-1,NA
TGCGCCAGCAGCTTGGAGGGTCACGGGGGGTCAGATACGCAGTATTTT,CASSLEGHGGSDTQYF,NA,TRBV5-1,TRBJ2-3,TRBD2
TGTGCCAGCAGCCTGAGACAGGGGAATAGCAATCAGCCCCAGCATTTT,CASSLRQGNSNQPQHF,NA,TRBV12-3/TRBV12-4,TRBJ1-5,TRBD1
TGTGCCAGCAGCTTAGGGGCGGGAGCTGACGAGCAGTACTTC,CASSLGAGADEQYF,many,TRBV7-6,TRBJ2-7,TRBD2
TGTGCCAGCAGCTCAGAGGGGGGACCAGATACGCAGTATTTT,CASSSEGGPDTQYF,few,TRBV7-2,TRBJ2-3,NA
TGTGCCAGCAGCCTAGGAGTTCACAGGCTGTACTATAATTCACCCCTCCACTTT,CASSLGVHRLYYNSPLHF,NA,TRBV12-3/TRBV12-4,TRBJ1-6,NA
TGCAGTGCTAGAGAGTGGGGGATTGGCTACGAGCAGTACTTC,CSAREWGIGYEQYF,few,TRBV20-1,TRBJ2-7,NA
TGCAGTGTTGGCGAGGGGGCGCGTGAGCAGTACTTC,CSVGEGAREQYF,NA,TRBV20-1,TRBJ2-7,TRBD1
TGTGCCAGCAGCCAAGAACTAGCGGCCTACAGTGAGCAGTTCTTC,CASSQELAAYSEQFF,few,TRBV4-2,TRBJ2-1,TRBD2
TGTGCCAGCAGTAACAGGGCCGGCTCTGGAAACACCATATATTTT,CASSNRAGSGNTIYF,NA,TRBV12-3/TRBV12-4,TRBJ1-3,NA
TGTGCCAGCAGTTCGCTAGCGGCTCAAGAAGATACGCAGTATTTT,CASSSLAAQEDTQYF,NA,TRBV6-2/TRBV6-3,TRBJ2-3,TRBD2
TGTGCCAGCAGCTACCGCCCGGTACCCAGGGCTGGCACTGAAGCTTTCTTT,CASSYRPVPRAGTEAFF,NA,TRBV7-3,TRBJ1-1,NA
TGTGCCACCAGCAGAAGGGCCCACGAGCAGTACTTC,CATSRRAHEQYF,NA,TRBV15,TRBJ2-7,NA
TGTGCCACCAGCAGAGTGGTGACTAGCGGGAGGTATGAGCAGTTCTTC,CATSRVVTSGRYEQFF,NA,TRBV15,TRBJ2-1,TRBD2
TGCGCCAGCAGCCCCGGGACTAGCGGACTCGAGCAGTACTTC,CASSPGTSGLEQYF,few,TRBV5-1,TRBJ2-7,TRBD2
TGCAGTGCTACCCCCTTAGGCGGGGGCCACAGCACAGATACGCAGTATTTT,CSATPLGGGHSTDTQYF,few,TRBV20-1,TRBJ2-3,NA
TGTGCCAGCAGTGCACGGACTAACACTGAAGCTTTCTTT,CASSARTNTEAFF,NA,TRBV25-1,TRBJ1-1,NA
TGTGCCAGCAGTGGGGCATTGAACACTGAAGCTTTCTTT,CASSGALNTEAFF,NA,TRBV6-2/TRBV6-3,TRBJ1-1,NA
TGCGCCAGCAGCCAAGAGGGGGTTGGGGGGTTCGAGACCCAGTACTTC,CASSQEGVGGFETQYF,NA,TRBV4-3,TRBJ2-5,NA
TGTGCCTGGAGTGCGGGGGCTAGCAATCAGCCCCAGCATTTT,CAWSAGASNQPQHF,few,TRBV30,TRBJ1-5,NA
TGTGCCACCAGCAACGGGCGGGGGGGAGTCAGGGAGCAGTTCTTC,CATSNGRGGVREQFF,many,TRBV15,TRBJ2-1,TRBD2
TGTGCCAGCTCACCACGGGACGCCACAGATACGCAGTATTTT,CASSPRDATDTQYF,NA,TRBV18,TRBJ2-3,NA
TGTGCCAGCAGCCAGATGGACAGGGTCTTCTTT,CASSQMDRVFF,NA,TRBV3-1,TRBJ1-1,TRBD1
TGTGCCAGCAGCTTCCGGTCGGGGCCTACGGAGACCCAGTACTTC,CASSFRSGPTETQYF,few,TRBV7-7,TRBJ2-5,NA
TGCGCCAGCAGTCCGACAGAGAACACTGAAGCTTTCTTT,CASSPTENTEAFF,few,TRBV5-1,TRBJ1-1,NA
TGTGCCAGTAGTATGGGTGGGACTGAAGCTTTCTTT,CASSMGGTEAFF,few,TRBV19,TRBJ1-1,NA
TGTGCCAGCAGTGAAACAGCCTACGAGCAGTACTTC,CASSETAYEQYF,few,TRBV2,TRBJ2-7,NA
TGCGCCAGCAGCGGGGGCGCGGGAGCTCCCCCCTACGAGCAGTACTTC,CASSGGAGAPPYEQYF,few,TRBV5-1,TRBJ2-7,NA
TGTGCCAGCAGTACTGGTACAGATACGCAGTATTTT,CASSTGTDTQYF,many,TRBV12-3/TRBV12-4,TRBJ2-3,NA
TGTGCCAGCAGTTTGGAACTAGCGGGAGGCGGTAGGGCAGATACGCAGTATTTT,CASSLELAGGGRADTQYF,NA,TRBV12-3/TRBV12-4,TRBJ2-3,TRBD2
TGTGCCAGCAGCCCCGGGACTCTCGGGGAAGCTTTCTTT,CASSPGTLGEAFF,NA,TRBV3-1,TRBJ1-1,NA
TGTGCCAGCAGTTTATTGGGGGCGCGTGGAACCTTC,CASSLLGARGTF,few,TRBV28,TRBJ1-2,NA
TGCAGTGCTAGAGATGTGGTGGGTCGCCTAGCGGGAGGGCCCACGGGACGCAATGAGCAGTTCTTC,CSARDVVGRLAGGPTGRNEQFF,NA,TRBV20-1,TRBJ2-1,TRBD2
TGTGCCAGCAGCTTAGAGGTCTATGGCTACACCTTC,CASSLEVYGYTF,many,TRBV11-2,TRBJ1-2,NA
TGTGCCAGCAGCCAAGACCGCCGAACAGGGGGCGTGGGTACTGAAGCTTTCTTT,CASSQDRRTGGVGTEAFF,NA,TRBV3-1,TRBJ1-1,TRBD1
TGCAGCGTTGGGGCAGGAACTCAAGAGACCCAGTACTTC,CSVGAGTQETQYF,NA,TRBV29-1,TRBJ2-5,NA
TGTGCCAGCAGTGAATGGGCGGGATTTAGCACAGATACGCAGTATTTT,CASSEWAGFSTDTQYF,medium-sized,TRBV25-1,TRBJ2-3,NA
TGTGCCAGCAGTTACCCACAGGGGAAAAACATTCAGTACTTC,CASSYPQGKNIQYF,few,TRBV12-3/TRBV12-4,TRBJ2-4,TRBD1
TGCAGCGTTGAAGAGGGACAGGGGTTAGGGCAGTATTTT,CSVEEGQGLGQYF,few,TRBV29-1,TRBJ2-3,TRBD1
TGTGCCAGCAGTGACGTCGGCTCCTACGAGCAGTACTTC,CASSDVGSYEQYF,NA,TRBV2,TRBJ2-7,NA
TGTGCCAGCAGCCAAAGCACGAGAGAAGCTTTCTTT,CASSQSTREAFF,few,TRBV3-1,TRBJ1-1,NA
TGTGCCAGCAGCCCCCTAGCGGGAGTTAGCACAGATACGCAGTATTTT,CASSPLAGVSTDTQYF,NA,TRBV12-3/TRBV12-4,TRBJ2-3,TRBD2
TGTGCCAGCAGCCGTACGAGCGAGCAGTACTTC,CASSRTSEQYF,NA,TRBV7-9,TRBJ2-7,NA
TGTGCCAGCAGCAATCCCCGAAGGCGGGGGGGCCGGCGCGAGCAGTACTTC,CASSNPRRRGGRREQYF,NA,TRBV3-1,TRBJ2-7,TRBD2
TGTGCCAGCAGTTCTTATAGCGGGAGGGCAGATACGCAGTATTTT,CASSSYSGRADTQYF,few,TRBV12-3/TRBV12-4,TRBJ2-3,TRBD2
TGTGCCAGCAGCCATCGGTCTAAGGGGGAGACCCAGTACTTC,CASSHRSKGETQYF,few,TRBV4-2,TRBJ2-5,NA
TGTGCCAGCAGTGGAGGGCAGGGTAATGAAAAACTGTTTTTT,CASSGGQGNEKLFF,NA,TRBV25-1,TRBJ1-4,NA
TGTGCCAGCAGCCCCTGGGGGGGGATGAGCTCCTACGAGCAGTACTTC,CASSPWGGMSSYEQYF,few,TRBV11-2,TRBJ2-7,TRBD2
TGCGCCAGCAGCCTTTCCACGGGGGCATCAGATACGCAGTATTTT,CASSLSTGASDTQYF,few,TRBV5-1,TRBJ2-3,NA
TGTGCCAGCAGCCGGGACAGCTCCTCTCTCTATGGCTACACCTTC,CASSRDSSSLYGYTF,NA,TRBV5-6,TRBJ1-2,TRBD1